The following is a T cell receptor beta chain sequence with its context. Its antigen remains unidentified. The entry originates in a study of cytomegalovirus exposure and HLA in healthy donors. Study-wide results and caveats: TCR beta V- and J-gene trimming was later associated with a missense DCLRE1C variant.

Germline CDR1 is KGHSH and CDR2 is LQKENI. The V and J ends lost 3 bases and 4 bases respectively, with 18 bases between them. This CDR3 is built from 16 residues. A multiplex PCR was run with 60 Vbeta primers and 13 Jbeta primers. Sequencing was performed with immunoSEQ multiplex PCR; in TCRdb, only in-frame clones are kept and a portion is missing. The profile shows 120,000 to 150,000 clones, 70% to 75% of them singletons. This TCR came from a woman aged 25 to 39 in good health and CMV-seronegative. The rearrangement joins TRBV18 to TRBJ2-5; TRBD2 is a possible D gene (6 bases). The sample was PBMCs. CDR3 coding DNA: TGTGCCAGCTCACCGCCGGGCGGTTGGAGGGGAGAGACCCAGTACTTC. It is translated as CASSPPGGWRGETQYF.